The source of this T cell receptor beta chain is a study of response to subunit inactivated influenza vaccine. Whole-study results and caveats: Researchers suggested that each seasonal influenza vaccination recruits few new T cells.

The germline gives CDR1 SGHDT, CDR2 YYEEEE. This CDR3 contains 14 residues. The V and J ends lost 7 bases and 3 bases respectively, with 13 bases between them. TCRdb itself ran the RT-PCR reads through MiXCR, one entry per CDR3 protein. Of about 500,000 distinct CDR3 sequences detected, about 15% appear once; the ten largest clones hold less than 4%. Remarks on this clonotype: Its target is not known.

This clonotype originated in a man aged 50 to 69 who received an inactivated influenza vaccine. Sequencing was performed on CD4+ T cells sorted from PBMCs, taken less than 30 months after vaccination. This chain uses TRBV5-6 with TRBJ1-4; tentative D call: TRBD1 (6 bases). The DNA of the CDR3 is TGTGCCAGCGGCCCTGGGACATCTAATGAAAAACTGTTTTTT. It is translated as CASGPGTSNEKLFF.